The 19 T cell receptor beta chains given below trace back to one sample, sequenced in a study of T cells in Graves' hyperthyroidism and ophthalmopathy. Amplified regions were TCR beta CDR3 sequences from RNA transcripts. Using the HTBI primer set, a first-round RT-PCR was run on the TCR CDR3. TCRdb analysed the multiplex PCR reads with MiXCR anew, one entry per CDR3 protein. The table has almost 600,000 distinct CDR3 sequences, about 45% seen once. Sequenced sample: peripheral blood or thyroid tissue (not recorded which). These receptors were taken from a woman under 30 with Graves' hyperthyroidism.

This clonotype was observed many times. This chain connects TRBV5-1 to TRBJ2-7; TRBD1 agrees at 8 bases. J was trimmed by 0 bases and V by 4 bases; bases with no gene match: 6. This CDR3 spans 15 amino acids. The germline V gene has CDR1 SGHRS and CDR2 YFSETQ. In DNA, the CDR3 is TGCGCCAGCAGCATGACAGGGGAAGCCTCCTACGAGCAGTACTTC. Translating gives CASSMTGEASYEQYF.

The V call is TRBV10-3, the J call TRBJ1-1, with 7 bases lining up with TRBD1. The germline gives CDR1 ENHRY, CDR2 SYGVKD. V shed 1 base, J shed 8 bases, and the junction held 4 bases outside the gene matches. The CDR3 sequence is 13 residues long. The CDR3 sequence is CAISELRQGEAFF. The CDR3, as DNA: TGTGCCATCAGTGAGTTAAGACAGGGAGAAGCTTTCTTT.

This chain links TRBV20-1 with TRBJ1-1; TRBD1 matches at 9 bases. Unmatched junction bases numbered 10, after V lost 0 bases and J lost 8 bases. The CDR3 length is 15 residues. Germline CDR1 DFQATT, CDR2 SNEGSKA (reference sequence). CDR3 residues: CSAREWTGDELEAFF. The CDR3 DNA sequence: TGCAGTGCTAGAGAATGGACAGGGGACGAACTCGAAGCTTTCTTT.

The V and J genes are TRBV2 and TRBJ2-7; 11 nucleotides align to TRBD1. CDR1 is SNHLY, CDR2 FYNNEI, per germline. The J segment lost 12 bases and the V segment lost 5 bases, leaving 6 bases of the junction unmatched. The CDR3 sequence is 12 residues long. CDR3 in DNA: TGTGCCAGCAGTTCCGGGACAGGGGGGTTGTACTTC. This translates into CASSSGTGGLYF.

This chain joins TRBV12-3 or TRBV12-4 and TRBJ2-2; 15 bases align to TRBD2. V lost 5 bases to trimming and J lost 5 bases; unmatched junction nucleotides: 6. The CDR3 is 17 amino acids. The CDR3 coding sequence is TGTGCCAGCAGTGTCGGGACTAGCGGGAGGCCGACCGGGGAGCTGTTTTTT. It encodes CASSVGTSGRPTGELFF.

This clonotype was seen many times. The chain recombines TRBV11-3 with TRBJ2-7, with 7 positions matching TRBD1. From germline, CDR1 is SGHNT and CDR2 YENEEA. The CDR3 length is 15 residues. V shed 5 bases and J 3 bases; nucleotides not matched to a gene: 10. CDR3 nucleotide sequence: TGTGCCAGCAGCCCTTACACCCGGGACAGCTACGAGCAGTACTTC. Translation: CASSPYTRDSYEQYF.

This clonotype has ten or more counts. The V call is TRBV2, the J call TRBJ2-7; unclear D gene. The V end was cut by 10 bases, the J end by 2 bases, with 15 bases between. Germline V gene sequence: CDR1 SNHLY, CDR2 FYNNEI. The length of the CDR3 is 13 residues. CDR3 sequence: CAKTELDTYEQYF. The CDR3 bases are TGTGCCAAGACTGAACTGGATACCTACGAGCAGTACTTC.

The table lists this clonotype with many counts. The CDR3 region has the DNA TGTGCCAGCAGTTCGCTGAGGACTAGCGGGTACGAGCAGTACTTC. It yields the protein CASSSLRTSGYEQYF. The chain recombines TRBV11-2 with TRBJ2-7; 11 bases map to TRBD2. This CDR3 comprises 15 residues. Losses at the gene ends were 6 bases for V and 4 bases for J; bases not matched to a gene: 8. The germline CDR1 and CDR2 sequences are SGHAT and FQNNGV. Combining the CDR3 with reference TRBV11-2 and TRBJ2-7 gives the whole variable domain EAGVAQSPRYKIIEKRQSVAFWCNPISGHATLYWYQQILGQGPKLLIQFQNNGVVDDSQLPKDRFSAERLKGVDSTLKIQPAKLEDSAVYLCASSSLRTSGYEQYFGPGTRLTVT.

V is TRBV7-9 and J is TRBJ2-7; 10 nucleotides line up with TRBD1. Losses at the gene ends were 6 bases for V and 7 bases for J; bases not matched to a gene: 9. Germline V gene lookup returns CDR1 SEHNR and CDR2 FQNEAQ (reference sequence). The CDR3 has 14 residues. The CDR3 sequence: CASRAGTGVYEQYF. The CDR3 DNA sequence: TGTGCCAGCAGGGCCGGGACAGGGGTCTATGAGCAGTACTTC.

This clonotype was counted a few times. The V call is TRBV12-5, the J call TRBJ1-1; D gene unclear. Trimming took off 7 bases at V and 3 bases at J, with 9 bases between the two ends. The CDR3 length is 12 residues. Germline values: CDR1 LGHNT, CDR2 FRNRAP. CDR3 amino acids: CASVGGDTEAFF. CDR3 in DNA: TGTGCTAGTGTTGGTGGGGACACTGAAGCTTTCTTT.

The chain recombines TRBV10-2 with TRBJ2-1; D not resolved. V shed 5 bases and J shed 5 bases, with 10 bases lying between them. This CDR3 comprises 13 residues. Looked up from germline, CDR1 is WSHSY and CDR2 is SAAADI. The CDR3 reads CASSPVWNNEQFF. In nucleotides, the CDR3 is TGCGCCAGCAGTCCCGTTTGGAACAATGAGCAGTTCTTC.

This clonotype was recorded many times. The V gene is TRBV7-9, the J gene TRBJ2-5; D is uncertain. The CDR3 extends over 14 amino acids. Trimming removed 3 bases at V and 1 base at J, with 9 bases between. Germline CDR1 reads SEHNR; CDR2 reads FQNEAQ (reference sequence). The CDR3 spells CASSFRTTQETQYF. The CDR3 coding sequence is TGTGCCAGCAGCTTCCGGACCACCCAAGAGACCCAGTACTTC.

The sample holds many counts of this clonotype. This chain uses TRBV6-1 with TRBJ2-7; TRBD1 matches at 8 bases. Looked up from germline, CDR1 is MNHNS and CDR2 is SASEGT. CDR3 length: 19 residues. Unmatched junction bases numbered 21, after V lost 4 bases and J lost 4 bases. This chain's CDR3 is CASSGGINVYRDRPYEQYF. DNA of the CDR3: TGTGCCAGCAGTGGAGGAATAAATGTCTATCGGGACAGGCCGTACGAGCAGTACTTC.

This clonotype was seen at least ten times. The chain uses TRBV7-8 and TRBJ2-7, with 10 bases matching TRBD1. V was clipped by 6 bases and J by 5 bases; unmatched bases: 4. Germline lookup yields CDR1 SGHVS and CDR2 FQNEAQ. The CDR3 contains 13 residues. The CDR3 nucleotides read TGTGCCAGCAGGCGACAGGGGGCCCACGAGCAGTACTTC. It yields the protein CASRRQGAHEQYF.

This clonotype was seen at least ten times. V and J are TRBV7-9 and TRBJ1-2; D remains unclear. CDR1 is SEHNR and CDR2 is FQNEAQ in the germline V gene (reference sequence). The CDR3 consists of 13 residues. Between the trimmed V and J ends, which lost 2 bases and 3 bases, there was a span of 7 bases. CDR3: CASSLRQDYGYTF. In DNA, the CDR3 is TGTGCCAGCAGCTTAAGGCAAGACTATGGCTACACCTTC.

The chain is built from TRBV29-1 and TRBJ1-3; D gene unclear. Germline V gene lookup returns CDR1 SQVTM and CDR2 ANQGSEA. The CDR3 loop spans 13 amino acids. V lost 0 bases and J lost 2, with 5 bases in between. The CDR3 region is CSVEDGAGNTIYF. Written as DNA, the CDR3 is TGCAGCGTTGAAGATGGGGCTGGAAACACCATATATTTT.

The DNA for the CDR3 is TGCGCCAGCAGTGTTCGGAACGGGAGGGCCGGAACCGGGGAGCTGTTTTTT. Translating gives CASSVRNGRAGTGELFF. The rearrangement uses TRBV10-1 and TRBJ2-2; TRBD2 matches at 8 bases. Germline CDR1 and CDR2: WNHNN and SYGVQD (reference sequence). V lost 4 bases and J lost 5; bases outside the gene matches: 12. The CDR3 is 17 amino acids.

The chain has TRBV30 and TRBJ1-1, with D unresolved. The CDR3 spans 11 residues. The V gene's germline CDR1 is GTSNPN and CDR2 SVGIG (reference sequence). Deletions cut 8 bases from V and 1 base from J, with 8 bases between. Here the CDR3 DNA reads TGTGCCCGGCACAGGAACACTGAAGCTTTCTTT. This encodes CARHRNTEAFF.

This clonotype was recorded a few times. CDR3 sequence reads: CASSLEARTYEQYF. The CDR3 nucleotides are TGTGCCAGCAGCTTAGAGGCCAGGACCTACGAGCAGTACTTC. The chain employs TRBV11-2 and TRBJ2-7; D is ambiguous. From germline, CDR1 is SGHAT and CDR2 FQNNGV. V was cut by 0 bases and J by 2 bases, with 8 bases left in between. There are 14 residues in the CDR3.